The T cell receptor beta chain under discussion was sequenced for a study of T cell responses to AZD1222 COVID-19 vaccine. This CDR3 is built from 13 residues. CDR1 is MNHEY, CDR2 SVGAGI, per germline. V lost 5 bases and J lost 3, with 11 bases in between. TCRdb's copy holds only in-frame clones and misses some; the assay was immunoSEQ multiplex PCR. The sample includes roughly 180,000 clones, 94% of them seen just once. Sequenced here: peripheral blood, sampled on day 0 of AZD1222 vaccination. The receptor comes from an adult in good health. The rearrangement uses TRBV6-5 and TRBJ2-7, with D perhaps being TRBD1 or TRBD2 (6 bases each). The CDR3 reads CASSLGGGYEQYF. CDR3 nucleotides: TGTGCCAGCAGTCTTGGAGGGGGCTACGAGCAGTACTTC.